This T cell receptor (beta chain) originates from a study of cytomegalovirus exposure and HLA in healthy donors. Among the 110 or so subjects of the validation cohort, separate from the approximately 700-subject first cohort, were the donors. The V and J ends lost 8 bases and 3 bases, in that order; junction bases with no gene match: 6. Germline assignment: CDR1 SGHRS and CDR2 YFSETQ. This CDR3 is 14 amino acids long. Study results and limitations: Under in vitro conditions, three CMV-associated chains were confirmed as specific for CMV antigens. Subsequent analysis showed first-cohort TCR clusters tending to co-occur in over a hundred validation repertoires. The study put some 150 TCR beta chains on its list as cytomegalovirus-associated.

A note on this clone: Its antigen is not known.

Clones were read by immunoSEQ multiplex PCR, and TCRdb kept only the in-frame ones, dropping some. The table records 95,000 to 150,000 clones, roughly 89% of them present only once. The sample consisted of PBMCs. V gene TRBV5-1 combines with J gene TRBJ2-7, with 12 bases lining up with TRBD2. The TCR comes from a woman aged 18 to 35 in good health and CMV-seronegative. In DNA, the CDR3 is TGCGCCAGTCAACTAGCGGGAGGAGGCTACGAGCAGTACTTC. This translates into CASQLAGGGYEQYF.